What follows are 32 T cell receptor beta chains derived from one specimen sequenced in a study of blood T cell repertoires in COVID-19. Profiled with immunoSEQ multiplex PCR; TCRdb holds only in-frame clones, not every one. This table holds roughly 290,000 clones, more than 65% found once. Specimen: peripheral blood. All receptors derive from a person between 65 and 79 years old with COVID-19, enrolled during active disease.

This rearrangement joins TRBV7-9 to TRBJ2-5, with TRBD1 matching 7 bases. The CDR3 totals 16 residues. The V gene end was trimmed by 4 bases and the J gene end by 3 bases; junction bases not matched to a gene: 11. Germline lookup yields CDR1 SEHNR and CDR2 FQNEAQ (reference sequence). The CDR3 protein is CASSWNTGTEKETQYF. The CDR3 nucleotides read TGTGCCAGCAGCTGGAACACCGGGACAGAAAAAGAGACCCAGTACTTC.

The chain employs TRBV6-5 and TRBJ1-6; 9 bases are a match to TRBD1. V gave up 6 bases and J gave up 6 bases; unmatched junction bases: 3. CDR3 length equals 14 residues. The V gene's germline CDR1 is MNHEY and CDR2 SVGAGI. Here the CDR3 DNA reads TGTGCCAGCAGGGGACAGGGTATTAATTCACCCCTCCACTTT. Amino acids: CASRGQGINSPLHF.

The rearrangement uses TRBV5-1 and TRBJ1-2; 9 bases line up with TRBD1. The trim removed 4 bases at V and 7 bases at J, leaving 11 bases unmatched. Germline values: CDR1 SGHRS, CDR2 YFSETQ. The CDR3 loop spans 15 amino acids. The CDR3 DNA sequence: TGCGCCAGCAGCGGCTCACAGGGGGCTGTTAGTGGCTACACCTTC. It encodes CASSGSQGAVSGYTF.

This chain connects TRBV5-6 to TRBJ2-6; D is possibly TRBD1 (6 bases). Germline V gene lookup returns CDR1 SGHDT and CDR2 YYEEEE. Deletions cut 0 bases from V and 0 bases from J, with 7 bases between. The CDR3 has 16 residues. The CDR3 DNA follows: TGTGCCAGCAGCTTGGGGGGGCACTCTGGGGCCAACGTCCTGACTTTC. It encodes CASSLGGHSGANVLTF.

The chain carries TRBV25-1 and TRBJ1-2, with 7 positions matching TRBD1. Germline assignment: CDR1 MGHDK and CDR2 SYGVNS. The CDR3 runs to 15 residues. Trimming at V came to 5 bases and at J to 2 bases, leaving 8 bases not matched to a gene. The chain's CDR3 is CASSSTTGENYGYTF. In DNA form, the CDR3 reads TGTGCCAGCAGTAGTACTACAGGGGAAAACTATGGCTACACCTTC.

The V call is TRBV7-3, the J call TRBJ2-1, with D perhaps matching TRBD2 (7 bases). This CDR3 has 15 residues. Germline V gives CDR1 SGHTA, CDR2 FQGTGA. The V gene lost 5 bases and the J gene lost 6 bases, with 17 bases spanning the gap. As DNA, the CDR3 is TGTGCCAGCAGCCCCGGGGGGCGGGGCCTCAATGAGCAGTTCTTC. It codes for CASSPGGRGLNEQFF. Combining the CDR3 with reference TRBV7-3 and TRBJ2-1 gives the whole variable domain GAGVSQTPSNKVTEKGKYVELRCDPISGHTALYWYRQSLGQGPEFLIYFQGTGAADDSGLPNDRFFAVRPEGSVSTLKIQRTERGDSAVYLCASSPGGRGLNEQFFGPGTRLTVL.

The chain recombines TRBV3-1 (or the pseudogene TRBV3-2) with TRBJ2-1; 9 bases agree with TRBD2. With 0 bases clipped from V and 2 bases from J, the junction kept 17 bases outside the gene matches. CDR1 and CDR2 from the germline V gene are LGHDT and YNNKEL (reference sequence). The CDR3 totals 21 residues. CDR3 in amino acids: CASSQDRPPRAAGGPYNEQFF. CDR3 bases: TGTGCCAGCAGCCAAGATCGTCCCCCCAGGGCGGCGGGAGGGCCCTACAATGAGCAGTTCTTC.

The V and J genes are TRBV6-5 and TRBJ2-7; TRBD1 might be the D (6 bases). Looked up from germline, CDR1 is MNHEY and CDR2 is SVGAGI. Trimming shortened V by 6 bases and J by 2 bases, and 17 bases separated the two germline ends. The CDR3 is made up of 15 amino acids. The CDR3 here is CASSSTRTETYEQYF. CDR3 bases: TGTGCCAGCAGCTCCACCCGGACAGAAACCTACGAGCAGTACTTC.

This clone was seen only a few times. The V gene is TRBV6-2 or TRBV6-3, the J gene TRBJ1-3, with D tentatively TRBD1 (6 bases). Per germline, CDR1 MNHEY and CDR2 SVGEGT. The ends were cut back, 2 bases at V and 2 bases at J, with 7 bases in the middle. This CDR3 comprises 14 residues. The CDR3 sequence is CASSYQGPGNTIYF. CDR3 nucleotide sequence: TGTGCCAGCAGTTACCAGGGGCCTGGAAACACCATATATTTT.

This sequence joins TRBV3-1 (or the pseudogene TRBV3-2) and TRBJ2-1; TRBD2 aligns across 10 bases. The V and J ends lost 1 base and 9 bases, in that order; junction bases with no gene match: 9. The CDR3 is made up of 16 amino acids. The germline V gene has CDR1 LGHDT and CDR2 YNNKEL (reference sequence). The CDR3 loop reads CASSQVGPAGGGEQFF. The CDR3 bases are TGTGCCAGCAGCCAAGTCGGGCCAGCGGGAGGGGGTGAGCAGTTCTTC.

The V gene is TRBV18, the J gene TRBJ2-7, with D possibly matching TRBD2 (6 bases). Between the trimmed V and J ends, which lost 3 bases and 3 bases, there was a span of 12 bases. Germline V gene sequence: CDR1 KGHSH, CDR2 LQKENI. This CDR3 region has 14 residues. CDR3 residues: CASSPNGRNYEQYF. The CDR3 bases are TGTGCCAGCTCACCGAACGGGAGAAACTACGAGCAGTACTTC.

This sequence joins TRBV10-3 and TRBJ2-5, with 8 bases aligning to TRBD2. V lost 10 bases to trimming and J lost 1 base; unmatched junction nucleotides: 8. Germline V CDR1 and CDR2: ENHRY, SYGVKD. This CDR3 is built from 14 residues. CDR3 residues: CATRGGGGQETQYF. For the CDR3, the DNA is TGTGCCACCCGGGGGGGTGGGGGCCAAGAGACCCAGTACTTC.

The gene calls are TRBV28 and TRBJ1-5; 7 bases are a match to TRBD1. Germline CDR1 and CDR2: MDHEN and SYDVKM. The V gene end was trimmed by 6 bases and the J gene end by 0 bases; junction bases not matched to a gene: 14. The CDR3 spans 18 residues. The CDR3 DNA follows: TGTGCCAGCAGGCGCGGTTTGACAGGGAGTAGTAGCAATCAGCCCCAGCATTTT. As protein: CASRRGLTGSSSNQPQHF.

CDR3 nucleotide sequence: TGTGCCACCAGCAAATACGGGATCGGGGAAAAACTGTTTTTT. Residues: CATSKYGIGEKLFF. V usage is TRBV15 and J usage is TRBJ1-4; no clear D. V gave up 4 bases and J gave up 8 bases, with 14 bases separating them. This CDR3 is built from 14 residues. Germline V gene sequence: CDR1 LNHNV, CDR2 YYDKDF (reference sequence).

CDR3 sequence: CAWSVQGGNEKLFF. In nucleotides, the CDR3 is TGTGCCTGGAGTGTACAAGGAGGGAATGAAAAACTGTTTTTT. The rearrangement joins TRBV30 to TRBJ1-4; D call uncertain. This CDR3 region has 14 residues. With 0 bases removed from V and 5 bases from J, the gap between germline ends came to 10 bases. The germline V gene has CDR1 GTSNPN and CDR2 SVGIG (reference sequence). The entire variable domain, with the rest obtained from reference TRBV30 and TRBJ1-4, is as follows: SQTIHQWPATLVQPVGSPLSLECTVEGTSNPNLYWYRQAAGRGLQLLFYSVGIGQISSEVPQNLSASRPQDRQFILSSKKLLLSDSGFYLCAWSVQGGNEKLFFGSGTQLSVL.

This clone was found a few times. The chain employs TRBV5-1 and TRBJ1-6; 8 nucleotides agree with TRBD1. The CDR3 length is 15 residues. V dropped 0 bases and J dropped 10; count of bases not matched to a gene: 6. Germline-derived CDR1 and CDR2 are SGHRS and YFSETQ. The CDR3 bases are TGCGCCAGCAGCTTGGGCGGACAGGGTCGGTCACCCCTCCACTTT. Protein sequence: CASSLGGQGRSPLHF.

This clone was counted only a few times. V gene TRBV28 combines with J gene TRBJ1-2; no clear D. This CDR3 is 12 amino acids long. The germline V and J ends were trimmed by 3 bases and 4 bases, with 6 bases remaining between them. Germline V gives CDR1 MDHEN, CDR2 SYDVKM. The CDR3 here is CASSFRFYGYTF. In DNA form, the CDR3 reads TGTGCCAGCAGTTTCAGGTTCTATGGCTACACCTTC.

The genes are TRBV11-1 and TRBJ1-4; no definite D call. From germline, CDR1 is SGHAT and CDR2 FQDESV (reference sequence). With 5 bases removed from V and 0 bases from J, the gap between germline ends came to 7 bases. This CDR3 spans 14 amino acids. CDR3 DNA sequence: TGTGCCAGCAGCCAACAGACAACTAATGAAAAACTGTTTTTT. This codes for CASSQQTTNEKLFF.

The chain joins TRBV28 to TRBJ1-6, with D possibly matching TRBD1 (5 bases). Trimming took off 7 bases at V and 9 bases at J, with 28 bases between the two ends. From germline, CDR1 is MDHEN and CDR2 SYDVKM. The CDR3 runs to 18 residues. DNA of the CDR3: TGTGCCAGCATAACCGGGGGAGGGAGAAAACTCCGGGGTTCACCCCTCCACTTT. Translation gives CASITGGGRKLRGSPLHF.

The chain uses TRBV6-1 and TRBJ2-7, with D unresolved. This CDR3 region has 13 residues. The V and J ends lost 0 bases and 6 bases respectively, with 9 bases between them. Germline CDR1 and CDR2: MNHNS and SASEGT. The CDR3 nucleotides are TGTGCCAGCAGTGAAGCGGCCGTAACCGAGCAGTACTTC. Translating it yields CASSEAAVTEQYF.

The chain links TRBV4-1 to TRBJ1-2; D uncertain. The CDR3 is made up of 14 amino acids. The germline V and J ends were trimmed by 0 bases and 5 bases, with 10 bases remaining between them. The germline CDR1 and CDR2 sequences are MGHRA and YSYEKL. The CDR3 bases are TGCGCCAGCAGCCAAGAAGAGGGAGTTTATGGCTACACCTTC. Residues: CASSQEEGVYGYTF.

The CDR3 DNA is TGTGCCAGCAGTCAGAATATGGACAGGCAGCAGTTCTTC. Protein product: CASSQNMDRQQFF. The chain uses TRBV25-1 and TRBJ2-1; 7 nucleotides agree with TRBD1. The CDR3 contains 13 residues. The V and J ends lost 5 bases and 11 bases, in that order; junction bases with no gene match: 9. The germline CDR1 and CDR2 sequences are MGHDK and SYGVNS.

The rearrangement uses TRBV7-2 and TRBJ1-6, with 9 bases matching TRBD1. Germline CDR1 SGHTA, CDR2 FQGNSA. The CDR3 loop spans 16 amino acids. The V gene end was trimmed by 1 base and the J gene end by 8 bases; junction bases not matched to a gene: 6. CDR3 in DNA: TGTGCCAGCAGCTTAGGGACAGGGGCAATCGATTCACCCCTCCACTTT. Its translation: CASSLGTGAIDSPLHF.

The V call is TRBV2, the J call TRBJ2-3; TRBD2 matches 14 bases. The CDR3 totals 14 residues. In germline, CDR1 is SNHLY, CDR2 FYNNEI. V was pared by 6 bases and J by 9 bases, with 5 bases of the junction left unmatched. CDR3 amino acids: CASRTSGRGGTQYF. CDR3 coding DNA: TGTGCCAGCAGGACTAGCGGGAGGGGCGGAACGCAGTATTTT. The full variable domain, its missing parts supplied by reference TRBV2 and TRBJ2-3, is EPEVTQTPSHQVTQMGQEVILRCVPISNHLYFYWYRQILGQKVEFLVSFYNNEISEKSEIFDDQFSVERPDGSNFTLKIRSTKLEDSAMYFCASRTSGRGGTQYFGPGTRLTVL.

This clone was recorded only once. V gene TRBV4-3 combines with J gene TRBJ2-1; 14 bases fit TRBD2. V dropped 4 bases and J dropped 0; count of bases not matched to a gene: 5. Germline V gene sequence: CDR1 LGHNA, CDR2 YSLEER. The length of the CDR3 is 18 residues. CDR3 region: CASSPRGTSGGSYNEQFF. CDR3 nucleotide sequence: TGCGCCAGCAGCCCCCGCGGGACTAGCGGGGGCTCCTACAATGAGCAGTTCTTC.

The chain carries TRBV27 and TRBJ2-2, with D maybe TRBD2 (6 bases). Germline CDR1 MNHEY, CDR2 SMNVEV (reference sequence). The ends were cut back, 4 bases at V and 2 bases at J, with 11 bases in the middle. The CDR3 has 15 amino acids. DNA of the CDR3: TGTGCCAGCAGTTGGGGCGGGGTAAACACCGGGGAGCTGTTTTTT. It yields the protein CASSWGGVNTGELFF.

The chain has TRBV7-2 and TRBJ1-1, with 9 positions matching TRBD1. Trimming removed 5 bases from V and 4 bases from J; junction bases left unmatched: 8. This CDR3 is 15 amino acids long. Germline V CDR1 and CDR2: SGHTA, FQGNSA. CDR3 DNA: TGTGCCAGCAGCCTTACAGGGGGCCAAATCACTGAAGCTTTCTTT. This codes for CASSLTGGQITEAFF. The whole variable domain, filled in from reference TRBV7-2 and TRBJ1-1, reads GAGVSQSPSNKVTEKGKDVELRCDPISGHTALYWYRQSLGQGLEFLIYFQGNSAPDKSGLPSDRFSAERTGGSVSTLTIQRTQQEDSAVYLCASSLTGGQITEAFFGQGTRLTVV.

The chain uses TRBV18 and TRBJ1-6, with 7 positions matching TRBD1. Trimming at V came to 5 bases and at J to 8 bases, leaving 12 bases not matched to a gene. Germline CDR1 and CDR2: KGHSH and LQKENI. The CDR3 is 16 amino acids. Here the CDR3 reads CASSSQTGTNDSPLHF. CDR3 coding DNA: TGTGCCAGCTCATCCCAGACAGGGACAAATGATTCACCCCTCCACTTT.

This clone was seen once. J is TRBJ2-7 and V is TRBV4-1, with D maybe TRBD1 (6 bases). Germline assignment: CDR1 MGHRA and CDR2 YSYEKL. This CDR3 is 13 amino acids long. V was trimmed by 3 bases and J by 4 bases, leaving 10 bases between them. CDR3 in amino acids: CASSQTQGYEQYF. In DNA, the CDR3 is TGCGCCAGCAGCCAGACACAGGGATACGAGCAGTACTTC.

The genes are TRBV2 and TRBJ1-5; 7 nucleotides agree with TRBD1. The CDR3 is 17 residues long. V trimming: 4 bases; J trimming: 4 bases; junction bases outside the gene matches: 13. Germline-derived CDR1 and CDR2 are SNHLY and FYNNEI. DNA for the CDR3: TGTGCCAGCAGTGGTGGAAGGGGGCGTTCGACAAATCAGCCCCAGCATTTT. Its translation is CASSGGRGRSTNQPQHF.

A few counts support this clone. The CDR3 spells CASRRTGYDEQYF. As DNA, the CDR3 is TGTGCCAGCAGACGAACAGGGTACGACGAGCAGTACTTC. This chain links TRBV5-4 with TRBJ2-7; a possible D gene is TRBD1 (6 bases). Between the trimmed V and J ends, which lost 5 bases and 5 bases, there was a span of 14 bases. Germline V gene data show CDR1 as SGHNT and CDR2 as YYREEE (reference sequence). There are 13 residues in the CDR3.

The chain uses TRBV3-1 (or the pseudogene TRBV3-2) and TRBJ1-5; possibly TRBD1 for D (5 bases). Germline V gene data show CDR1 as LGHDT and CDR2 as YNNKEL (reference sequence). The CDR3 extends over 16 amino acids. Trimming removed 1 base at V and 2 bases at J, with 12 bases between. The CDR3 region is CASSQGVGGGNQPQHF. The CDR3 nucleotides read TGTGCCAGCAGCCAAGGTGTCGGGGGTGGCAATCAGCCCCAGCATTTT.